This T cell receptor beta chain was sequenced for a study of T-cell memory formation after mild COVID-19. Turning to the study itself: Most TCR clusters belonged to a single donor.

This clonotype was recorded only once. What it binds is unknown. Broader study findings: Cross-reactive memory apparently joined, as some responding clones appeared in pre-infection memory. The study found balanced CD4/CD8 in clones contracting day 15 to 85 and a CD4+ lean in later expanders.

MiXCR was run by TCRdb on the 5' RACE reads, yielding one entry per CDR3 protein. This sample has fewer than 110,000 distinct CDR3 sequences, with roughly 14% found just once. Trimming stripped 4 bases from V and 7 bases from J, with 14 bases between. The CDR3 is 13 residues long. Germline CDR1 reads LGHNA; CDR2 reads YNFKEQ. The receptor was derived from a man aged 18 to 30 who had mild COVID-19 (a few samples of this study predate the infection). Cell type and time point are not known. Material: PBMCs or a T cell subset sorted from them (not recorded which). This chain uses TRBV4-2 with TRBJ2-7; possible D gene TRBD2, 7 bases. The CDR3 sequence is CASSRGGAQEQYF. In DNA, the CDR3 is TGTGCCAGCAGCCGAGGGGGGGCTCAAGAGCAGTACTTC.